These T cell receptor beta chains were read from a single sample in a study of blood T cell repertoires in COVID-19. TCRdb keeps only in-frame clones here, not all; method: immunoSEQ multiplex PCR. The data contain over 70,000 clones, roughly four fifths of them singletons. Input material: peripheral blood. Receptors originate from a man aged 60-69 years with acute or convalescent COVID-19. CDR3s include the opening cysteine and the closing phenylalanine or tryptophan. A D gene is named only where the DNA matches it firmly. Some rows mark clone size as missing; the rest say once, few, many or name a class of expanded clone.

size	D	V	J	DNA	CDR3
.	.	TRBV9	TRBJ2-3	TGTGCCAGCAGCGTATCTCTCCTCACAGATACGCAGTATTTT	CASSVSLLTDTQYF
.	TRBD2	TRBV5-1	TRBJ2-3	TGCGCCAGCATAGCGGGAAGCACAGATACGCAGTATTTT	CASIAGSTDTQYF
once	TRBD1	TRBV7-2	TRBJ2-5	TGTGCCAGCAGGGGACAGGGAGTAGGGGAGACCCAGTACTTC	CASRGQGVGETQYF
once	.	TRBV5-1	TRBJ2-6	TGCGCCAGCAGCTTCAGGGGCACTGGGGCCAACGTCCTGACTTTC	CASSFRGTGANVLTF
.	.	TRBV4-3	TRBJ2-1	TGCGCCAGCAGCCAGGCCCATTACGGGACTGGCATGTTCTTC	CASSQAHYGTGMFF
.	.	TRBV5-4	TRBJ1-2	TGTGCCAGCGGTTCCACCCGGCTCGGGCGGGACTATGGCTACACCTTC	CASGSTRLGRDYGYTF
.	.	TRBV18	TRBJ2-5	TGTGCCAGCTCAACGGCCAGCCCGAGCGGGGAGACCCAGTACTTC	CASSTASPSGETQYF
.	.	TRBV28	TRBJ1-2	TGTGCCAGCAGTTTAGCTACCCCACAGGGTCGTGGCTACACCTTC	CASSLATPQGRGYTF
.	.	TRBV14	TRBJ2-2	TGTGCCAGCAGCCAGGCCCTTGCTGCCGGGGAGCTGTTTTTT	CASSQALAAGELFF
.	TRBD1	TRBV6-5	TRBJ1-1	TGTGCCAGCAGTAACTACAAGGGGGCCCTCCCGGGGGAAGCTTTCTTT	CASSNYKGALPGEAFF
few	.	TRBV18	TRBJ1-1	TGTGCCAGCTCCGTTCGGTACACTGAAGCTTTCTTT	CASSVRYTEAFF
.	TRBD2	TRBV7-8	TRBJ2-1	TGTGCCAGCAGCTGGGGGAGGGGCGGTGAGCAGTTCTTC	CASSWGRGGEQFF
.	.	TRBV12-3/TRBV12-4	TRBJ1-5	TGTGCCAGCAGTCGACATGTGGGTCAGCCCCAGCATTTT	CASSRHVGQPQHF
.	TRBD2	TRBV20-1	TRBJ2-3	TGCAGTGCTAGTAGCCGGGGGGGCACAGATACGCAGTATTTT	CSASSRGGTDTQYF
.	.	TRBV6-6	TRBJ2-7	TGTGCCAGCAGATCCTTAGAATACTACGAGCAGTACTTC	CASRSLEYYEQYF
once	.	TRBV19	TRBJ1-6	TGTGCCAGTCTGGGGGGGGAAGGGGCACCCCTCCACTTT	CASLGGEGAPLHF
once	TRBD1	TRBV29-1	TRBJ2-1	TGCAGCGTACCGGGACAGAGCTCCTACAATGAGCAGTTCTTC	CSVPGQSSYNEQFF
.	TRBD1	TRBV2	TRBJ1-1	TGTGCCAGCATCAGGGGACAGGGAGACACTGAAGCTTTCTTT	CASIRGQGDTEAFF
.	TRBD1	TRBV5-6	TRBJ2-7	TGTGCCAGCAGCTTGTGGACAGGGGGGTCCTACGAGCAGTACTTC	CASSLWTGGSYEQYF
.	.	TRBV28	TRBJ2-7	TGTGCCAGCAGTTTACTTCGGGGGGAGCAGTACTTC	CASSLLRGEQYF
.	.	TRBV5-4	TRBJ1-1	TGTGCCAGCAGTGCCTTGTGGGGGAGGGACACTGAAGCTTTCTTT	CASSALWGRDTEAFF
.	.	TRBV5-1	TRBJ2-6	TGCGCCAGCAGCTTGGCGGGGGTGGGATCCTCTGGGGCCAACGTCCTGACTTTC	CASSLAGVGSSGANVLTF
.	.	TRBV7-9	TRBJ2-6	TGTGCCAGCGCCTCCCCCGCGGGCCGCCCCTCTGGGGCCAACGTCCTGACTTTC	CASASPAGRPSGANVLTF
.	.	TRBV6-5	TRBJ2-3	TGTGCCAGCAGTTACTCGGGGCTCTACACAGATACGCAGTATTTT	CASSYSGLYTDTQYF
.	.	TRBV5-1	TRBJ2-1	TGCGCCAGCAGCGTAATAGCTTCGTCCAATGAGCAGTTCTTC	CASSVIASSNEQFF
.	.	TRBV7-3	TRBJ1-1	TGTGCCAGCAGCTTTTCGAGGAACACTGAAGCTTTCTTT	CASSFSRNTEAFF
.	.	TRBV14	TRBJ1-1	TGTGCCAGCAGCCAAGATTGGCGGGGGACTGAAGCTTTCTTT	CASSQDWRGTEAFF